The 25 T cell receptor beta chains listed next were all sequenced from one sample in a study of long-term antiretroviral therapy in people with HIV. An immunoSEQ assay, version v3.0, was performed at survey level. Repertoires were generated with immunoSEQ multiplex PCR, while TCRdb's copy carries only in-frame clones and drops some. The sample lists about 21,000 clones; roughly 84% were seen once. Material: unsorted PBMCs, obtained at the start of antiretroviral therapy. The source is a man aged 45 to 65 with HIV.

This chain links TRBV7-9 with TRBJ2-1, with TRBD1 matching 7 bases. The CDR3 has 17 residues. The V segment lost 1 base and the J segment 10 bases; nucleotides outside the gene matches: 16. Germline V gives CDR1 SEHNR, CDR2 FQNEAQ (reference sequence). The CDR3 DNA sequence: TGTGCCAGCAGCTTAGAGGGACAGTGGGCTAAGAGGGACGAGCAGTTCTTC. Translation: CASSLEGQWAKRDEQFF.

By its share, this clone is medium-sized. The rearrangement joins TRBV11-3 to TRBJ1-1; D remains unclear. Germline lookup yields CDR1 SGHNT and CDR2 YENEEA. CDR3 size: 11 residues. V was cut by 6 bases and J by 5 bases, with 7 bases left in between. The CDR3, as DNA: TGTGCCAGCAGAGGAGGGACTGAAGCTTTCTTT. Translation gives CASRGGTEAFF.

The chain couples TRBV4-1 to TRBJ2-2; D is ambiguous. Germline values: CDR1 MGHRA, CDR2 YSYEKL. CDR3 size: 15 residues. Trimming removed 1 base from V and 6 bases from J, with 12 bases in between. CDR3: CASSQVKVEAGELFF. For the CDR3, the DNA is TGCGCCAGCAGCCAAGTCAAAGTCGAAGCCGGGGAGCTGTTTTTT.

The chain links TRBV7-3 to TRBJ1-4, with 10 bases that match TRBD1. This CDR3 region has 16 residues. Per germline, CDR1 SGHTA and CDR2 FQGTGA. With V trimmed by 5 bases and J by 8 bases, 11 bases remained unmatched. The DNA of the CDR3 is TGTGCCAGCAGCGTTACCCCGGGACAGGGGTACGAAAAACTGTTTTTT. This sequence encodes CASSVTPGQGYEKLFF.

V gene TRBV5-6 combines with J gene TRBJ2-2; TRBD1 might be the D (5 bases). V was shortened by 4 bases and J by 2 bases, with 18 bases between the two germline ends. Germline-derived CDR1 and CDR2 are SGHDT and YYEEEE. The CDR3 totals 17 residues. As DNA, the CDR3 is TGTGCCAGCAGCCCGTCTCGGGCAGGGATAAACACCGGGGAGCTGTTTTTT. Protein product: CASSPSRAGINTGELFF.

V and J are TRBV10-3 and TRBJ1-1; D unresolved. Germline lookup yields CDR1 ENHRY and CDR2 SYGVKD. CDR3 length: 14 residues. Trimming took off 3 bases at V and 6 bases at J, with 14 bases between the two ends. The CDR3 loop reads CAISDPRVRAEAFF. CDR3 coding DNA: TGTGCCATCAGTGATCCGCGGGTAAGGGCTGAAGCTTTCTTT.

The chain combines TRBV6-5 with TRBJ1-1, with TRBD1 identical over 9 bases. Germline-derived CDR1 and CDR2 are MNHEY and SVGAGI. This CDR3 is 14 amino acids long. J lost 7 bases, V lost 6 bases, and 9 bases had no gene match. The CDR3 sequence is CASRGDRAAYEAFF. DNA of the CDR3: TGTGCCAGCAGGGGGGACAGGGCTGCCTATGAAGCTTTCTTT.

The gene calls are TRBV7-9 and TRBJ1-2; TRBD1 matches 9 bases. V shed 5 bases, J shed 4 bases, and the junction held 5 bases outside the gene matches. CDR3 length: 14 amino acids. Germline assignment: CDR1 SEHNR and CDR2 FQNEAQ (reference sequence). CDR3 residues: CASSRGQGAYGYTF. The DNA of the CDR3 is TGTGCCAGCAGCCGGGGACAGGGCGCCTATGGCTACACCTTC.

This rearrangement joins TRBV7-9 to TRBJ2-3; D is unresolved. This CDR3 comprises 11 residues. Germline CDR1 is SEHNR and CDR2 is FQNEAQ (reference sequence). V shed 8 bases and J shed 5 bases, with 8 bases lying between them. The CDR3 protein is CASAAVDTQYF. The CDR3, as DNA: TGTGCCAGCGCCGCCGTAGATACGCAGTATTTT.

This sequence joins TRBV29-1 and TRBJ1-1, with D possibly being TRBD1 (5 bases). Germline V CDR1 and CDR2: SQVTM, ANQGSEA. The CDR3 runs 13 residues. V lost 3 bases and J lost 2, with 10 bases in between. DNA of the CDR3: TGCAGCGTTGACAAGGGGCTCAACACTGAAGCTTTCTTT. Translation: CSVDKGLNTEAFF.

The J gene is TRBJ1-3, the V gene TRBV18, with TRBD1 matching 8 bases. Per germline, CDR1 KGHSH and CDR2 LQKENI. CDR3 length: 18 amino acids. V shed 1 base and J 0 bases; nucleotides not matched to a gene: 8. The CDR3 reads CASSPRSRDRHSGNTIYF. CDR3 DNA sequence: TGTGCCAGCTCACCACGCTCGAGGGACAGGCACTCTGGAAACACCATATATTTT.

The rearrangement joins TRBV27 to TRBJ1-4, with D perhaps TRBD1 (6 bases). This CDR3 is 14 amino acids long. Deletions cut 4 bases from V and 8 bases from J, with 14 bases between. Germline CDR1 and CDR2: MNHEY and SMNVEV (reference sequence). CDR3 DNA sequence: TGTGCCAGCAGTTCGGCAGGGGCGTGGGAAAAACTGTTTTTT. Amino acids: CASSSAGAWEKLFF.

The V call is TRBV7-2, the J call TRBJ1-1, with D unclear. This CDR3 region has 14 residues. Germline values: CDR1 SGHTA, CDR2 FQGNSA. Trimming removed 5 bases at V and 0 bases at J, with 10 bases between. The CDR3 nucleotides read TGTGCCAGCAGCCCCTTGAGGATGAACACTGAAGCTTTCTTT. As protein: CASSPLRMNTEAFF.

This chain joins TRBV6-6 and TRBJ2-7; TRBD2 is a possible D gene (6 bases). V lost 0 bases and J lost 0, with 9 bases in between. This CDR3 is 15 amino acids long. Looked up from germline, CDR1 is MNHNY and CDR2 is SVGAGI (reference sequence). The CDR3 DNA sequence: TGTGCCAGCAGTTACTCACCTAGCGCCTCCTACGAGCAGTACTTC. Its translation is CASSYSPSASYEQYF.

V usage is TRBV11-2 and J usage is TRBJ2-2, with TRBD1 as a possible D gene (5 bases). Germline assignment: CDR1 SGHAT and CDR2 FQNNGV. The CDR3 has 15 residues. Trimming took off 1 base at V and 6 bases at J, with 12 bases between the two ends. The CDR3 region has the DNA TGTGCCAGCAGCTTAGTTCCTCAGGGCCCCGGGGAGCTGTTTTTT. Translation gives CASSLVPQGPGELFF.

The gene calls are TRBV7-2 and TRBJ1-4, with D unclear. The germline V gene encodes CDR1 SGHTA and CDR2 FQGNSA. The CDR3 is 15 residues long. The ends were cut back, 5 bases at V and 8 bases at J, with 18 bases in the middle. CDR3 coding DNA: TGTGCCAGCAGCCCCCTCGGCGGGGAGGGCGAAAAACTGTTTTTT. It encodes CASSPLGGEGEKLFF.

The rearrangement joins TRBV10-2 to TRBJ2-1; 10 bases agree with TRBD2. The CDR3 runs 17 residues. After removal of 2 bases from V and 0 bases from J, the junction contained 4 bases not matched to a gene. Germline lookup yields CDR1 WSHSY and CDR2 SAAADI. CDR3 sequence (DNA): TGCGCCAGCAGTGAGACGGCTAGCGGGAGCTCCTACAATGAGCAGTTCTTC. It yields the protein CASSETASGSSYNEQFF.

The chain couples TRBV10-2 to TRBJ1-5; tentatively, D is TRBD1 (6 bases). CDR1 and CDR2 (germline): WSHSY, SAAADI. The CDR3 has 14 amino acids. The germline V and J ends were trimmed by 0 bases and 7 bases, with 10 bases remaining between them. The CDR3 sequence: CASSESGGRQPQHF. The CDR3 DNA reads TGCGCCAGCAGTGAGTCAGGGGGGAGGCAGCCCCAGCATTTT.

This chain joins TRBV28 and TRBJ2-7, with 7 bases aligning to TRBD2. The CDR3 spans 14 residues. CDR1 MDHEN and CDR2 SYDVKM come from the germline V gene. Losses at the gene ends were 7 bases for V and 2 bases for J; bases not matched to a gene: 8. In DNA, the CDR3 is TGTGCCAGCACAATCGGGGGGAGGACCTACGAGCAGTACTTC. It yields the protein CASTIGGRTYEQYF.

The rearrangement joins TRBV30 to TRBJ1-5, with D uncertain. Germline V CDR1 and CDR2: GTSNPN, SVGIG (reference sequence). This CDR3 has 12 amino acids. Trimming left V 1 base short and J 7 bases short, with 8 bases between. The CDR3 DNA reads TGTGCCTGGAGTGAGGCAGGACAGCCCCAGCATTTT. Translating gives CAWSEAGQPQHF. The whole variable domain, remainder taken from reference TRBV30 and TRBJ1-5, is SQTIHQWPATLVQPVGSPLSLECTVEGTSNPNLYWYRQAAGRGLQLLFYSVGIGQISSEVPQNLSASRPQDRQFILSSKKLLLSDSGFYLCAWSEAGQPQHFGDGTRLSIL.

The chain uses TRBV7-2 and TRBJ1-1, with a tentative D call TRBD1 (5 bases). The CDR3 contains 14 residues. Germline CDR1 SGHTA, CDR2 FQGNSA. V gave up 5 bases and J gave up 2 bases, with 12 bases separating them. This chain's CDR3 is CASSRGGINTEAFF. In nucleotides, the CDR3 is TGTGCCAGCAGCCGGGGGGGTATAAACACTGAAGCTTTCTTT.

This chain connects TRBV18 to TRBJ2-1; D may be TRBD1 or TRBD2 (6 bases each). This CDR3 has 14 amino acids. Looked up from germline, CDR1 is KGHSH and CDR2 is LQKENI. V was pared by 0 bases and J by 9 bases, with 12 bases between. CDR3 coding DNA: TGTGCCAGCTCACCACCGATCGGGGGCACTGAGCAGTTCTTC. It specifies CASSPPIGGTEQFF.

This rearrangement joins TRBV28 to TRBJ2-1; unclear D gene. V was cut by 11 bases and J by 4 bases, with 3 bases left in between. Germline CDR1 and CDR2: MDHEN and SYDVKM. The CDR3 loop spans 9 amino acids. The CDR3 loop is CAVYNEQFF. CDR3 nucleotide sequence: TGTGCCGTGTACAATGAGCAGTTCTTC.

The genes are TRBV28 and TRBJ1-5, with D hard to call. V was cut by 6 bases and J by 7 bases, with 10 bases left in between. Germline CDR1 MDHEN, CDR2 SYDVKM. CDR3 length equals 12 residues. The CDR3 reads CASSFFGQPQHF. CDR3 coding DNA: TGTGCCAGCAGCTTTTTTGGACAGCCCCAGCATTTT.

This chain joins TRBV5-6 and TRBJ1-1; TRBD1 matches 7 bases. CDR3 length: 16 amino acids. Trimming at V came to 2 bases and at J to 0 bases, leaving 7 bases not matched to a gene. In germline, CDR1 is SGHDT, CDR2 YYEEEE. The CDR3: CASSFIPGQMNTEAFF. DNA for the CDR3: TGTGCCAGCAGCTTTATTCCGGGACAGATGAACACTGAAGCTTTCTTT. The full variable domain, its missing parts supplied by reference TRBV5-6 and TRBJ1-1, is DAGVTQSPTHLIKTRGQQVTLRCSPKSGHDTVSWYQQALGQGPQFIFQYYEEEERQRGNFPDRFSGHQFPNYSSELNVNALLLGDSALYLCASSFIPGQMNTEAFFGQGTRLTVV.